These 13 T cell receptor beta chains were all obtained from the same sample, sequenced in a study of CD8+CD57+ T cells in acquired aplastic anemia. TCR beta VDJ and CDR3 were profiled, and genomic DNA was the template. A single record per CDR3 protein comes from TCRdb applying MiXCR to the reads. This sample has tens of thousands of distinct CDR3 sequences; roughly three quarters occur once, and the top ten carry approximately 22%. The material sequenced was sorted CD4+, CD8+, or CD8+CD57+ T cells (not recorded which) from PBMCs. The receptor source for this set is a human donor in good health, serving as a control.

The chain uses TRBV20-1 and TRBJ1-5; 8 bases match TRBD1. Per germline, CDR1 DFQATT and CDR2 SNEGSKA (reference sequence). The length of the CDR3 is 15 residues. J was trimmed by 6 bases and V by 1 base; bases with no gene match: 8. The DNA of the CDR3 is TGCAGTGCTAGAGTGACAGGGGAGGAAAGTCAGCCCCAGCATTTT. Protein: CSARVTGEESQPQHF.

By its share, this clonotype is medium-sized. This chain joins TRBV19 and TRBJ1-2; 8 positions match TRBD1. Germline V CDR1 and CDR2: LNHDA, SQIVND (reference sequence). This CDR3 spans 14 amino acids. The J segment lost 5 bases and the V segment lost 5 bases, leaving 7 bases of the junction unmatched. The DNA for the CDR3 is TGTGCCAGTAGTCGTGGACAGGGAGGATATGGCTACACCTTC. Translated, it gives CASSRGQGGYGYTF.

The J gene is TRBJ1-2, the V gene TRBV20-1; unclear D gene. The CDR3 has 12 residues. V lost 0 bases, J lost 6 bases, and 8 bases lay in between. CDR1 and CDR2 (germline): DFQATT, SNEGSKA (reference sequence). The CDR3 is CSAREGLDGYTF. The CDR3 DNA sequence: TGCAGTGCTAGAGAAGGACTCGATGGCTACACCTTC.

The J gene is TRBJ2-7, the V gene TRBV29-1; 11 positions agree with TRBD2. Germline CDR1 SQVTM, CDR2 ANQGSEA. Germline trimming cut 7 bases from V and 6 bases from J; bases unmatched to any gene: 17. CDR3 length equals 16 residues. The CDR3 DNA sequence: TGCAGCGCTATTCTGGGGCTAGCGGGAGGCACGGGCGAGCAGTACTTC. This codes for CSAILGLAGGTGEQYF.

The gene calls are TRBV19 and TRBJ2-5; 9 nucleotides match TRBD2. J gave up 5 bases and V 6 bases, and 4 bases lay outside the gene matches. The CDR3 spans 13 residues. From germline, CDR1 is LNHDA and CDR2 SQIVND (reference sequence). The CDR3 reads CASRLAGEETQYF. The CDR3 DNA reads TGTGCCAGTAGGTTAGCGGGAGAGGAGACCCAGTACTTC.

This clonotype appeared once. This chain uses TRBV15 with TRBJ1-4; 7 nucleotides match TRBD1. V gave up 0 bases and J gave up 8 bases; unmatched junction bases: 6. This CDR3 is 15 amino acids long. CDR1 is LNHNV and CDR2 is YYDKDF in the germline V gene (reference sequence). The CDR3 region is CATSRETGVGEKLFF. The CDR3 DNA follows: TGTGCCACCAGCAGAGAAACAGGGGTTGGGGAAAAACTGTTTTTT. The full variable domain, completed using reference TRBV15 and TRBJ1-4, is DAMVIQNPRYQVTQFGKPVTLSCSQTLNHNVMYWYQQKSSQAPKLLFHYYDKDFNNEADTPDNFQSRRPNTSFCFLDIRSPGLGDTAMYLCATSRETGVGEKLFFGSGTQLSVL.

The V call is TRBV10-2, the J call TRBJ2-2, with 9 bases identical to TRBD2. In germline, CDR1 is WSHSY, CDR2 SAAADI. Trimming cost V 10 bases and J 3 bases; bases outside gene matches: 12. The CDR3 length is 16 residues. In DNA form, the CDR3 reads TGCGCCACCTTGATCGTAGCGGGAGAGTACACCGGGGAGCTGTTTTTT. Its protein is CATLIVAGEYTGELFF.

In this sample, this clonotype turned up once. This chain joins TRBV2 and TRBJ1-6; D not resolved. CDR3 length: 11 amino acids. Looked up from germline, CDR1 is SNHLY and CDR2 is FYNNEI. V shed 7 bases and J shed 13 bases, with 11 bases lying between them. For the CDR3, the DNA is TGTGCCAGCACTGCTACACGGCCCCTCCACTTT. The encoded protein is CASTATRPLHF.

The CDR3 DNA reads as TGTGCCATCAGTCTGGCGGGGGGAGGAGATACGCAGTATTTT. This sequence encodes CAISLAGGGDTQYF. This chain links TRBV10-3 with TRBJ2-3; TRBD2 matches at 8 bases. The CDR3 length is 14 residues. Germline CDR1 reads ENHRY; CDR2 reads SYGVKD. Unmatched junction bases numbered 6, after V lost 5 bases and J lost 5 bases.

The V and J genes are TRBV7-2 and TRBJ2-5, with D possibly being TRBD1 or TRBD2 (5 bases each). The CDR3 loop spans 13 amino acids. Germline V CDR1 and CDR2: SGHTA, FQGNSA. V was pared by 5 bases and J by 4 bases, with 11 bases between. This chain's CDR3 is CASSSYGGETQYF. CDR3 DNA: TGTGCCAGCAGCAGCTATGGGGGAGAGACCCAGTACTTC.

The chain's CDR3 is CATSRGQVSYEQYF. For the CDR3, the DNA is TGTGCCACCAGCAGAGGGCAGGTCTCCTACGAGCAGTACTTC. The genes are TRBV15 and TRBJ2-7; D gene ambiguous. The CDR3 covers 14 residues. Per germline, CDR1 LNHNV and CDR2 YYDKDF (reference sequence). V was shortened by 1 base and J by 0 bases, with 7 bases between the two germline ends.

The gene calls are TRBV10-3 and TRBJ1-2; weak D call: TRBD1 (6 bases). The V gene lost 4 bases and the J gene lost 4 bases, with 13 bases spanning the gap. Germline CDR1 is ENHRY and CDR2 is SYGVKD. The length of the CDR3 is 14 residues. The CDR3 protein is CAISGGTSVYGYTF. The CDR3 DNA sequence: TGTGCCATCAGTGGTGGGACAAGTGTCTATGGCTACACCTTC.

This rearrangement joins TRBV10-1 to TRBJ2-5, with D perhaps matching TRBD1 or TRBD2 (5 bases each). CDR1 is WNHNN and CDR2 is SYGVQD in the germline V gene (reference sequence). The CDR3 covers 14 residues. V shed 3 bases and J shed 5 bases, with 13 bases lying between them. CDR3 coding DNA: TGCGCCAGCAGTGAAAGAGGGACGATGGAGACCCAGTACTTC. Encoded protein: CASSERGTMETQYF.